Listed below are T cell receptor beta chains from one sample, sequenced in a study of T cells in Graves' hyperthyroidism and ophthalmopathy. TCRdb recomputed calls from the multiplex PCR reads with MiXCR, one row per CDR3 protein. The sample lists some 350,000 distinct CDR3 sequences, about a sixth occurring once. The sequencing input was blood. Receptors originate from a young woman with Graves' hyperthyroidism that later progressed to Graves' ophthalmopathy. CDR3s include the opening cysteine and the closing phenylalanine or tryptophan. The D gene is left open where the match is weak. Clone size is given as once, few, many or a size class.

D: NA; V: TRBV7-2; size: few; J: TRBJ2-7; CDR3: CASSLSWDEQYF; DNA: TGTGCCAGCAGCTTATCCTGGGACGAGCAGTACTTC
D: NA; V: TRBV5-1; size: few; J: TRBJ2-3; CDR3: CASSPGDFDRNTQYF; DNA: TGCGCCAGCAGCCCGGGGGACTTCGATAGGAATACGCAGTATTTT
D: NA; V: TRBV20-1; size: many; J: TRBJ2-5; CDR3: CSARDMQGVVETQYF; DNA: TGCAGTGCTAGAGATATGCAGGGAGTTGTCGAGACCCAGTACTTC
D: TRBD2; V: TRBV7-9; size: many; J: TRBJ2-1; CDR3: CASSRLASYNEQFF; DNA: TGTGCCAGCAGCAGACTAGCGTCCTACAATGAGCAGTTCTTC
D: NA; V: TRBV3-1; size: many; J: TRBJ2-1; CDR3: CASSQERDDLEQFF; DNA: TGTGCCAGCAGCCAAGAGCGGGACGACCTTGAGCAGTTCTTC
D: TRBD1; V: TRBV12-3/TRBV12-4; size: many; J: TRBJ1-6; CDR3: CASSGTGGKNSPLHF; DNA: TGTGCCAGCAGTGGGACAGGGGGTAAGAATTCACCCCTCCACTTT
D: NA; V: TRBV2; size: many; J: TRBJ2-5; CDR3: CASILPRGVQETQYF; DNA: TGTGCCAGCATCCTGCCCCGGGGAGTCCAAGAGACCCAGTACTTC
D: TRBD1; V: TRBV28; size: many; J: TRBJ2-5; CDR3: CASSRVGQGQGTQYF; DNA: TGTGCCAGCAGCCGTGTCGGACAGGGCCAAGGGACCCAGTACTTC
D: NA; V: TRBV10-3; size: few; J: TRBJ2-3; CDR3: CAISEAGSTDTQYF; DNA: TGTGCCATCAGTGAGGCCGGGAGCACAGATACGCAGTATTTT
D: NA; V: TRBV3-1; size: many; J: TRBJ2-3; CDR3: CASSQRGGYGTDTQYF; DNA: TGTGCCAGCAGCCAGCGAGGGGGGTATGGCACAGATACGCAGTATTTT